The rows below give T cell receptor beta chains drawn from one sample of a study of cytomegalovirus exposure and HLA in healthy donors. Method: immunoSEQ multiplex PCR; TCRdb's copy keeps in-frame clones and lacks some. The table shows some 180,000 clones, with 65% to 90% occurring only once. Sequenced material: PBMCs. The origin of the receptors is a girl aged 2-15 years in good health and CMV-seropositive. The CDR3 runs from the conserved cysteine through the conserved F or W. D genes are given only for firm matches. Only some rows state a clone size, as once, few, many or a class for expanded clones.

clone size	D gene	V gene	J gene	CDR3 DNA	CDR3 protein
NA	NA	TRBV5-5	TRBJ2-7	TGTGCCAGCAGCTTTCAGGGCTACGAGCAGTACTTC	CASSFQGYEQYF
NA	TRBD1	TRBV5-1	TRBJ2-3	TGCGCCAGCAGCATTGGACAGGGGGCATATTCTAGCACAGATACGCAGTATTTT	CASSIGQGAYSSTDTQYF
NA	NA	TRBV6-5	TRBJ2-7	TGTGCCAGCAGATGGCTTTTGAACTCCTACGAGCAGTACTTC	CASRWLLNSYEQYF
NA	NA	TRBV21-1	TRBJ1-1	TGTGCCAGCAGCAAGGGGGCGACAGCGAACACTGAAGCTTTCTTT	CASSKGATANTEAFF
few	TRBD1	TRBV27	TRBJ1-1	TGTGCCAGTATCCGGGACAGGAGGTTCACTGAAGCTTTCTTT	CASIRDRRFTEAFF
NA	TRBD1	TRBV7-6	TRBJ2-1	TGTGCCAGCAGCGTTCCGGGACAGAGGTCTCCCAATGAGCAGTTCTTC	CASSVPGQRSPNEQFF
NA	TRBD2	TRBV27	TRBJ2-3	TGTGCCAGCAGTTTAGCGGGAGTCTTCACAGATACGCAGTATTTT	CASSLAGVFTDTQYF
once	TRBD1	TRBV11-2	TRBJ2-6	TGTGCCAGCAGCTTCGAGGGACAGGGAATTTTTGGGGCCAACGTCCTGACTTTC	CASSFEGQGIFGANVLTF
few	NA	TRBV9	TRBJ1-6	TGTGCCAGCAGCGTAGACCCAGGGGATAATTCACCCCTCCACTTT	CASSVDPGDNSPLHF
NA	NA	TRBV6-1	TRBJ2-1	TGTGCCAGCAGAGACGAGGGAGTGGATGAGCAGTTCTTC	CASRDEGVDEQFF
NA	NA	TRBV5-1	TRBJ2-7	TGCGCCAGCAGCTTGGATGTTCTTTACGAGCAGTACTTC	CASSLDVLYEQYF
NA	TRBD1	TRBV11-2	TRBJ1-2	TGTGCCAGCAGCTATAGGGACAGGGGCTTTCCGGACTATCGCTACACCTTC	CASSYRDRGFPDYRYTF
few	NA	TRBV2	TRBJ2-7	TGTGCCAGCAGTGTCCGGGAAACCTACGAGCAGTACTTC	CASSVRETYEQYF
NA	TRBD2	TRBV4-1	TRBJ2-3	TGCGCCAGCAGCCGGGGACTAGTTAAGGGCACAGATACGCAGTATTTT	CASSRGLVKGTDTQYF
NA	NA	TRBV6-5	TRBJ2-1	TGTGCCAGCAGTCCAGGGCCCAATGAGCAGTTCTTC	CASSPGPNEQFF